The rows below give T cell receptor beta chains drawn from one sample of a study of blood T cell repertoires in COVID-19. The data were produced by immunoSEQ multiplex PCR, yet TCRdb's version contains in-frame clones alone and is incomplete. The repertoire consists of some 160,000 clones, with 83% occurring once and the leading ten covering around 2.1%. The sequenced material came from peripheral blood. The receptor source for this set is a woman over 75 with acute or convalescent COVID-19. Each CDR3 is given with its conserved first and last residue. Fields, in order: V gene, J gene, clone size, D gene, CDR3 protein, CDR3 DNA. The D gene is left open where the match is weak. The listing skips clone size in some rows; elsewhere it reads once, few, many or a size class.

V gene: TRBV7-9
J gene: TRBJ2-2
clone size: .
D gene: .
CDR3 protein: CASSHDRGVGELFF
CDR3 DNA: TGTGCCAGCAGCCACGATCGGGGAGTCGGGGAGCTGTTTTTT

V gene: TRBV5-6
J gene: TRBJ2-1
clone size: .
D gene: .
CDR3 protein: CASSLAGVNEQFF
CDR3 DNA: TGTGCCAGCAGCTTGGCCGGGGTGAATGAGCAGTTCTTC

V gene: TRBV15
J gene: TRBJ2-7
clone size: .
D gene: .
CDR3 protein: CATSRAGELYEQYF
CDR3 DNA: TGTGCCACCAGCAGAGCGGGAGAGCTCTACGAGCAGTACTTC

V gene: TRBV7-9
J gene: TRBJ1-2
clone size: .
D gene: .
CDR3 protein: CASSLARTAQSNYGSYTF
CDR3 DNA: TGTGCCAGCAGCTTAGCTCGGACAGCCCAATCCAACTATGGAAGTTACACCTTC

V gene: TRBV2
J gene: TRBJ1-3
clone size: .
D gene: .
CDR3 protein: CASSSPPSGNTIYF
CDR3 DNA: TGTGCCAGCAGCAGTCCCCCCTCTGGAAACACCATATATTTT

V gene: TRBV11-2
J gene: TRBJ2-3
clone size: .
D gene: TRBD2
CDR3 protein: CASSLGGAGVPDTQYF
CDR3 DNA: TGTGCCAGCAGCTTAGGTGGAGCGGGAGTCCCAGATACGCAGTATTTT

V gene: TRBV2
J gene: TRBJ2-7
clone size: .
D gene: TRBD2
CDR3 protein: CASSESGLAGTSYEQYF
CDR3 DNA: TGTGCCAGCAGTGAAAGCGGGCTAGCGGGTACCTCCTACGAGCAGTACTTC

V gene: TRBV4-2
J gene: TRBJ1-4
clone size: .
D gene: TRBD1
CDR3 protein: CASSQQTGVNEKLFF
CDR3 DNA: TGTGCCAGCAGCCAACAGACAGGGGTAAACGAAAAACTGTTTTTT

V gene: TRBV1
J gene: TRBJ2-7
clone size: .
D gene: .
CDR3 protein: CTSSQDWPTSGGIYEQYF
CDR3 DNA: TGCACCAGCAGCCAAGATTGGCCGACTAGCGGGGGAATTTACGAGCAGTACTTC

V gene: TRBV27
J gene: TRBJ2-3
clone size: .
D gene: .
CDR3 protein: CASRDYTTDTQYF
CDR3 DNA: TGTGCCAGCAGGGACTACACCACAGATACGCAGTATTTT

V gene: TRBV9
J gene: TRBJ2-3
clone size: .
D gene: .
CDR3 protein: CASSVISGDTQYF
CDR3 DNA: TGTGCCAGCAGCGTGATTAGCGGTGATACGCAGTATTTT

V gene: TRBV19
J gene: TRBJ1-1
clone size: .
D gene: TRBD1
CDR3 protein: CASSITGVPEAFF
CDR3 DNA: TGTGCCAGTAGTATCACAGGGGTACCTGAAGCTTTCTTT

V gene: TRBV5-5
J gene: TRBJ2-5
clone size: .
D gene: TRBD2
CDR3 protein: CASSLGLAGLTQYF
CDR3 DNA: TGTGCCAGCAGCTTGGGACTAGCGGGCTTGACCCAGTACTTC

V gene: TRBV7-9
J gene: TRBJ2-4
clone size: .
D gene: TRBD2
CDR3 protein: CASSFSGEEQYF
CDR3 DNA: TGTGCCAGCAGCTTTAGCGGGGAGGAGCAGTACTTC

V gene: TRBV7-9
J gene: TRBJ2-5
clone size: few
D gene: .
CDR3 protein: CASSPLEEPVRETQYF
CDR3 DNA: TGTGCCAGCAGCCCCCTTGAGGAGCCTGTGAGAGAGACCCAGTACTTC

V gene: TRBV19
J gene: TRBJ2-2
clone size: few
D gene: .
CDR3 protein: CASAPEGPSTGELFF
CDR3 DNA: TGTGCCAGTGCCCCGGAGGGCCCGTCTACCGGGGAGCTGTTTTTT

V gene: TRBV28
J gene: TRBJ1-5
clone size: .
D gene: TRBD1
CDR3 protein: CASREHGQGNQPQHF
CDR3 DNA: TGTGCCAGCAGGGAACACGGACAGGGTAATCAGCCCCAGCATTTT

V gene: TRBV5-4
J gene: TRBJ2-3
clone size: .
D gene: .
CDR3 protein: CASSGRTATDTQYF
CDR3 DNA: TGTGCCAGCAGCGGGCGGACAGCCACAGATACGCAGTATTTT

V gene: TRBV5-1
J gene: TRBJ1-2
clone size: few
D gene: TRBD1
CDR3 protein: CASTEGAVNYGYTF
CDR3 DNA: TGCGCCAGCACCGAGGGGGCAGTTAACTATGGCTACACCTTC

V gene: TRBV9
J gene: TRBJ2-2
clone size: .
D gene: .
CDR3 protein: CASSVDGQVGGELFF
CDR3 DNA: TGTGCCAGCAGCGTAGACGGCCAGGTCGGCGGGGAGCTGTTTTTT

V gene: TRBV6-1
J gene: TRBJ1-5
clone size: few
D gene: TRBD1
CDR3 protein: CASSEVLTGSWQPQHF
CDR3 DNA: TGTGCCAGCAGTGAAGTCTTGACAGGGTCTTGGCAGCCCCAGCATTTT

V gene: TRBV3-1/TRBV3-2
J gene: TRBJ1-4
clone size: .
D gene: .
CDR3 protein: CASSQVLNEKLFF
CDR3 DNA: TGTGCCAGCAGCCAAGTACTAAATGAAAAACTGTTTTTT

V gene: TRBV20-1
J gene: TRBJ2-1
clone size: once
D gene: .
CDR3 protein: CSPREQFF
CDR3 DNA: TGCAGCCCCCGGGAGCAGTTCTTC

V gene: TRBV6-5
J gene: TRBJ2-5
clone size: once
D gene: TRBD2
CDR3 protein: CASSYVRAGEETQYF
CDR3 DNA: TGTGCCAGCAGTTACGTTCGAGCGGGGGAGGAGACCCAGTACTTC